These 5 T cell receptor beta chains share one sample of origin, sequenced in a study of post-analysis software for immune sequencing data. General study results and limits: Several TRBV segments (TRBV5-6, TRBV5-1 and TRBV20-1 among them) occurred more frequently in patients than in controls.

Their specific antigens are unknown. Unique molecular identifiers had been added to the TCR beta cDNA libraries. TCRdb re-analysed the PCR reads in MiXCR, keeping a single row per CDR3 protein. The table records around 710,000 distinct CDR3 sequences, around 45% of them present only once. Input material: blood. The source of these receptors is a girl aged 5-17 years with multiple sclerosis.

This clonotype has more than one count but fewer than ten. The chain links TRBV27 to TRBJ2-3; TRBD2 aligns across 7 bases. J gave up 6 bases and V 1 base, and 1 base lay outside the gene matches. CDR1 and CDR2 (germline): MNHEY, SMNVEV (reference sequence). CDR3 size: 13 residues. The CDR3 region is CASSLWTSDTQYF. The CDR3 coding sequence is TGTGCCAGCAGTTTATGGACTAGTGATACGCAGTATTTT.

This clonotype was seen a single time. V gene TRBV20-1 combines with J gene TRBJ2-7; TRBD2 aligns across 7 bases. V shed 5 bases and J 3 bases; nucleotides not matched to a gene: 4. Germline lookup yields CDR1 DFQATT and CDR2 SNEGSKA (reference sequence). The CDR3 loop spans 12 amino acids. The CDR3 nucleotides are TGCAGTGCTCTGGCGGGAGTCTACGAGCAGTACTTC. It is translated as CSALAGVYEQYF.

For this clonotype: A junction end diverges from the germline sequence, so it may reflect a read error. The CDR3 sequence: CGVEDLDTQYF. In DNA, the CDR3 is TGCGGCGTTGAAGATCTAGATACGCAGTATTTT. The genes are TRBV29-1 and TRBJ2-3; D gene ambiguous. Germline CDR1 and CDR2: SQVTM and ANQGSEA. This CDR3 comprises 11 residues.

This rearrangement joins TRBV15 to TRBJ1-4; D gene ambiguous. The CDR3 length is 14 residues. In germline, CDR1 is LNHNV, CDR2 YYDKDF (reference sequence). The germline V and J ends were trimmed by 8 bases and 4 bases, with 14 bases remaining between them. The CDR3 spells CATQRSPDNEKLFF. As DNA, the CDR3 is TGTGCCACCCAGAGGTCGCCCGATAATGAAAAACTGTTTTTT.

This clonotype was counted only a few times. The V call is TRBV3-1, the J call TRBJ2-7; 8 bases align to TRBD2. J lost 4 bases, V lost 3 bases, and 5 bases had no gene match. CDR3 length equals 14 residues. Looked up from germline, CDR1 is LGHDT and CDR2 is YNNKEL (reference sequence). The CDR3 spells CASSQSGGRYEQYF. In DNA form, the CDR3 reads TGTGCCAGCAGCCAGTCGGGAGGGAGATACGAGCAGTACTTC.